This TCR beta chain comes out of a study of cytomegalovirus exposure and HLA in healthy donors. For the study at large: A prior analysis found about 120 million unique TCR beta sequences from approximately 190 million T cells.

The PCR ran on 60 Vbeta and 13 Jbeta primers. Sequenced by immunoSEQ multiplex PCR; TCRdb stores in-frame clones only, minus some. Of some 130,000 clones listed, about 85% are singletons. The ends lost 3 bases at V and 7 bases at J; junction bases unmatched: 4. The CDR3 sequence is 15 residues long. The germline CDR1 and CDR2 sequences are SGHTA and FQGNSA. A note on this clone: Its specificity is not known.

Findings and caveats of the study: Reports state that TCR beta sequences accurately predicted most subjects' HLA-A and HLA-B alleles.

Sequenced sample: PBMCs. This sequence joins TRBV7-2 and TRBJ2-1, with 12 bases lining up with TRBD2. The origin of this receptor is a boy aged 5-17 years in good health and CMV-seronegative. The CDR3 sequence: CASSFPGTSGNEQFF. DNA of the CDR3: TGTGCCAGCAGCTTTCCCGGGACTAGCGGGAATGAGCAGTTCTTC.